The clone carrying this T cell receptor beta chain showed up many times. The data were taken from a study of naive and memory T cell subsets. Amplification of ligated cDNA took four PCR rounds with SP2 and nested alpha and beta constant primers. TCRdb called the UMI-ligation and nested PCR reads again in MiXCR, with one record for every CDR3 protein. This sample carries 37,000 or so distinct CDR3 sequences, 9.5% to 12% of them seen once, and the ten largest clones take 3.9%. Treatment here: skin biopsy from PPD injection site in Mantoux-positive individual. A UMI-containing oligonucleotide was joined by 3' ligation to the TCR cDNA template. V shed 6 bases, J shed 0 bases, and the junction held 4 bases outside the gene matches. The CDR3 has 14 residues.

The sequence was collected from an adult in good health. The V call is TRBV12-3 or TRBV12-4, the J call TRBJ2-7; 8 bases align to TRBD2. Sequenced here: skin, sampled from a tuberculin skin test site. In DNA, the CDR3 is TGTGCCAGCAGAAAAGCGGGAGCCTCCTACGAGCAGTACTTC. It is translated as CASRKAGASYEQYF.